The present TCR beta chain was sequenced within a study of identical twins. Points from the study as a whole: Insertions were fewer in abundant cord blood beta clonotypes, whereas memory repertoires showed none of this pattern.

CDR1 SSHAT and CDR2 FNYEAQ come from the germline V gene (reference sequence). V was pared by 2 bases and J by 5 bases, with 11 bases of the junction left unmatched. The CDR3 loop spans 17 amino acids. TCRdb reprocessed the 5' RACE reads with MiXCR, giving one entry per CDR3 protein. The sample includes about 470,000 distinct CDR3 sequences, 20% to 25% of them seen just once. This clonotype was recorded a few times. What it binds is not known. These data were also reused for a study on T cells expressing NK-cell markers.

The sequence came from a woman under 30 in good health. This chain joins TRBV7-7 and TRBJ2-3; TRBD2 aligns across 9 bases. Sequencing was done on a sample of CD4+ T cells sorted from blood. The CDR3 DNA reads TGTGCCAGCAGCTTATCTATTAGCGGGAGAGGAGAAGATACGCAGTATTTT. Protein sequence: CASSLSISGRGEDTQYF.